This T cell receptor beta chain emerged from a study of blood T cells in healthy people across ages. A sample-barcoded 5' primer and a J-beta primer mix were used in a second PCR of roughly 7 to 11 cycles. TCRdb re-called the 5' RACE reads through MiXCR, storing one row per CDR3 protein. The sample records roughly 1,300,000 distinct CDR3 sequences, approximately 59% being singletons. The germline V gene encodes CDR1 DFQATT and CDR2 SNEGSKA (reference sequence). V lost 7 bases, J lost 0 bases, and 4 bases stayed unmatched. This CDR3 spans 13 amino acids. The specimen sequenced was blood. This chain joins TRBV20-1 and TRBJ2-3; 7 bases match TRBD2. The TCR was taken from a young man in good health. The CDR3 sequence: CSVAGVSTDTQYF. CDR3 bases: TGCAGTGTCGCGGGGGTTAGCACAGATACGCAGTATTTT.